This is a list of T cell receptor beta chains from one sample in a study of blood T cells in healthy people across ages. MiXCR, run by TCRdb on the 5' RACE reads, gives a single entry per CDR3 protein. The sample carries about 620,000 distinct CDR3 sequences, around 52% recorded once. Source material: blood. These receptors originate from a woman older than 75 in good health. CDR3s include the opening cysteine and the closing phenylalanine or tryptophan. The D gene is left open where the match is weak. The size of a clone is reported for some rows only, either as once, few or many, or as a class for expanded clones.

d_gene: .
v_gene: TRBV18
abundance: .
j_gene: TRBJ2-2
CDR3nt: TGTGCCAGCTCACCACCTTCCTCAGGGGGGCCCACCGGGGAGCTGTTTTTT
CDR3aa: CASSPPSSGGPTGELFF

d_gene: .
v_gene: TRBV5-1
abundance: .
j_gene: TRBJ2-3
CDR3nt: TGCGCCAGCAGCTTGGACAGTCCAGGCACAGATACGCAGTATTTT
CDR3aa: CASSLDSPGTDTQYF

d_gene: TRBD1
v_gene: TRBV29-1
abundance: .
j_gene: TRBJ2-1
CDR3nt: TGCAGCGTGACCAGAGACAGGGGGCGTGTAAAGCAGTTCTTC
CDR3aa: CSVTRDRGRVKQFF

d_gene: TRBD2
v_gene: TRBV11-2
abundance: once
j_gene: TRBJ2-5
CDR3nt: TGTGCCAGCAGCTTGACTAGCGCCAAGCAGCACTTC
CDR3aa: CASSLTSAKQHF

d_gene: TRBD1
v_gene: TRBV28
abundance: few
j_gene: TRBJ1-1
CDR3nt: TGTGCCAGCAGAGAAGAGGACAGGGGGATAACTGAAGCTTTCTTT
CDR3aa: CASREEDRGITEAFF

d_gene: TRBD1
v_gene: TRBV6-6
abundance: many
j_gene: TRBJ1-1
CDR3nt: TGTGCCAGCAGTCGCGTTTGGGACAGGAACACTGAAGCTTTCTTT
CDR3aa: CASSRVWDRNTEAFF

d_gene: TRBD2
v_gene: TRBV27
abundance: .
j_gene: TRBJ2-4
CDR3nt: TGTGCCAGCAAGGGCGGGAGAGGAGCCAAAAACATTCAGTACTTC
CDR3aa: CASKGGRGAKNIQYF

d_gene: .
v_gene: TRBV20-1
abundance: .
j_gene: TRBJ2-5
CDR3nt: TGCAGTGCGGAAGGGACTGAAGAGACCCAGTACTTC
CDR3aa: CSAEGTEETQYF

d_gene: TRBD2
v_gene: TRBV5-1
abundance: few
j_gene: TRBJ2-1
CDR3nt: TGCGCCAGCAGCTTGGTAGCGGGAGTAGGGGAGCAGTTCTTC
CDR3aa: CASSLVAGVGEQFF

d_gene: .
v_gene: TRBV5-1
abundance: many
j_gene: TRBJ1-6
CDR3nt: TGCGCCAGCAGCTTGGGGATTGTGCGGGGAAATTCACCCCTCCACTTT
CDR3aa: CASSLGIVRGNSPLHF

d_gene: TRBD1
v_gene: TRBV29-1
abundance: .
j_gene: TRBJ2-3
CDR3nt: TGCAGCGTTAGGGGGCAGGGGCGTAGCACAGATACGCAGTATTTT
CDR3aa: CSVRGQGRSTDTQYF